The present entry profiles one TCR beta chain with its context. This record comes from a study of blood T cell repertoires in COVID-19. Data came from immunoSEQ multiplex PCR; TCRdb stores just in-frame clones and leaves some out. The data show about 190,000 clones, around 85% seen once. Germline V CDR1 and CDR2: SGHRS, YFSETQ. V lost 4 bases to trimming and J lost 2 bases, with 11 bases between them. The CDR3 is 14 amino acids. The V call is TRBV5-1, the J call TRBJ2-3; weak D call: TRBD2 (6 bases). Sequenced: peripheral blood. This clonotype was obtained from a woman aged 50 to 60 with acute or convalescent COVID-19. For the CDR3, the DNA is TGCGCCAGCAGCCGGGACTCTATCACAGATACGCAGTATTTT. Residues: CASSRDSITDTQYF.